The 28 T cell receptor beta chains listed next were all sequenced from one sample in a study of vaccination and CD4 T cells after COVID-19. Sequencing of the DNA from cultured CD4+ T cells was carried out with the Oncomine TCR Beta short-read assay. TCRdb redid the calling of the PCR reads with MiXCR, one entry per CDR3 protein. The sample lists around 18,000 distinct CDR3 sequences; around 30% were seen once. The treatment was: roughly nine-day PBMC culture with coronavirus spike peptide pools or control peptides (ViraFEST assay). No antigen has been identified for these receptors. Material for sequencing was cultured CD4+ T cells from blood. The source is a human donor with COVID-19.

The V gene is TRBV7-2, the J gene TRBJ1-2, with TRBD1 matching over 9 bases. The length of the CDR3 is 15 residues. V lost 0 bases, J lost 4 bases, and 3 bases stayed unmatched. CDR1 is SGHTA, CDR2 FQGNSA, per germline. This chain's CDR3 is CASSLAPTGGYGYTF. In nucleotides, the CDR3 is TGTGCCAGCAGCTTAGCCCCGACAGGGGGCTATGGCTACACCTTC.

The rearrangement links TRBV4-1 to TRBJ1-1, with D possibly matching TRBD1 (5 bases). Germline CDR1 and CDR2: MGHRA and YSYEKL. V lost 5 bases to trimming and J lost 1 base, with 14 bases between them. This CDR3 contains 15 residues. The CDR3 DNA is TGCGCCAGCAGCGCACCTAGGGGATCGAACACTGAAGCTTTCTTT. Protein sequence: CASSAPRGSNTEAFF.

The chain joins TRBV7-8 to TRBJ1-3, with D possibly being TRBD1 (6 bases). This CDR3 spans 16 amino acids. V was clipped by 4 bases and J by 4 bases, with 17 bases between them. In germline, CDR1 is SGHVS, CDR2 FQNEAQ. This chain's CDR3 is CASSSTTGNLGNTIYF. CDR3 DNA sequence: TGTGCCAGCAGCTCAACGACAGGCAACCTGGGAAACACCATATATTTT.

J is TRBJ1-2 and V is TRBV5-4; D possibly corresponds to TRBD1 (5 bases). Germline values: CDR1 SGHNT, CDR2 YYREEE (reference sequence). The CDR3 consists of 14 residues. V dropped 4 bases and J dropped 0 bases, with 10 bases sitting between them. The CDR3 DNA is TGTGCCAGCAGCCGGGGGACGGCTAACTATGGCTACACCTTC. Its translation is CASSRGTANYGYTF.

This clonotype was found a few times. The rearrangement links TRBV24-1 to TRBJ2-7; D possibly uses TRBD1 or TRBD2 (7 bases each). V lost 2 bases, J lost 4 bases, and 14 bases lay in between. The CDR3 contains 15 residues. CDR1 and CDR2 (germline): KGHDR, SFDVKD. The CDR3 loop is CATSDSRRGGYEQYF. The CDR3 DNA reads TGTGCCACCAGTGATTCCCGCAGGGGGGGATACGAGCAGTACTTC.

This clonotype came up once. This may stem from a read error, because a much larger clone lies one nucleotide away. The chain uses TRBV11-3 and TRBJ1-2; D is possibly TRBD1 (5 bases). The CDR3 is 14 amino acids. Germline V gives CDR1 SGHNT, CDR2 YENEEA. CDR3 DNA: TGTGCCAGCGGCTTAGATGGGGGGGAGCATGGCTACACCTTC. Its translation is CASGLDGGEHGYTF.

The chain joins TRBV9 to TRBJ2-3; TRBD2 matches 16 bases. Germline V gene sequence: CDR1 SGDLS, CDR2 YYNGEE. CDR3 length equals 20 residues. J was trimmed by 4 bases and V by 0 bases; bases with no gene match: 11. CDR3 bases: TGTGCCAGCAGCGTAGCCTTGCCGGGACTAGCGGGGGGGCTCGCAGATACGCAGTATTTT. Its translation: CASSVALPGLAGGLADTQYF.

This chain uses TRBV20-1 with TRBJ1-3; 7 nucleotides agree with TRBD1. The J segment lost 4 bases and the V segment lost 7 bases, leaving 10 bases of the junction unmatched. Germline-derived CDR1 and CDR2 are DFQATT and SNEGSKA (reference sequence). The CDR3 extends over 14 amino acids. CDR3 bases: TGCAGTGTCGCGTCCGGACAGGTGGGAAACACCATATATTTT. Translation gives CSVASGQVGNTIYF.

The chain has TRBV5-4 and TRBJ2-3; 10 nucleotides line up with TRBD2. CDR3 length equals 17 residues. V trimming: 1 base; J trimming: 0 bases; junction bases outside the gene matches: 5. Per germline, CDR1 SGHNT and CDR2 YYREEE (reference sequence). The CDR3 loop is CASSLRLAGASTDTQYF. CDR3 nucleotide sequence: TGTGCCAGCAGCTTGCGGCTAGCGGGGGCAAGCACAGATACGCAGTATTTT.

The chain joins TRBV10-3 to TRBJ2-5, with 8 bases identical to TRBD1. The CDR3 spans 15 residues. Germline CDR1 and CDR2: ENHRY and SYGVKD. With V trimmed by 0 bases and J by 5 bases, 5 bases remained unmatched. The CDR3 DNA reads as TGTGCCATCAGTGAGTCCCCAGGGGGCCGCGAGACCCAGTACTTC. Its protein is CAISESPGGRETQYF.

V is TRBV7-3 and J is TRBJ2-7, with 9 bases matching TRBD1. V shed 5 bases, J shed 1 base, and the junction held 6 bases outside the gene matches. The V gene's germline CDR1 is SGHTA and CDR2 FQGTGA. The CDR3 extends over 15 amino acids. The CDR3 sequence: CASSPGDRVSYEQYF. The CDR3 coding sequence is TGTGCCAGCAGCCCCGGGGACAGGGTATCCTACGAGCAGTACTTC.

This clonotype turned up a few times. The V gene is TRBV11-3, the J gene TRBJ2-7; a weak D match, TRBD1 (7 bases). Trimming took off 5 bases at V and 7 bases at J, with 15 bases between the two ends. The germline V gene encodes CDR1 SGHNT and CDR2 YENEEA. This CDR3 region has 13 residues. The CDR3 loop reads CASSPVRGEEQYF. Here the CDR3 DNA reads TGTGCCAGCAGCCCCGTCAGGGGGGAAGAGCAGTACTTC.

There are a few counts of this clonotype. The chain employs TRBV7-9 and TRBJ2-7; unclear D gene. The V gene lost 6 bases and the J gene lost 5 bases, with 8 bases spanning the gap. From germline, CDR1 is SEHNR and CDR2 FQNEAQ (reference sequence). This CDR3 has 11 residues. Written as DNA, the CDR3 is TGTGCCAGCAGAGGTCAGGACGAGCAGTACTTC. Translation gives CASRGQDEQYF.

Only a few counts were recorded for this clonotype. The V call is TRBV20-1, the J call TRBJ2-1; TRBD1 or TRBD2 may be the D gene (5 bases each). The germline V gene has CDR1 DFQATT and CDR2 SNEGSKA (reference sequence). The CDR3 loop spans 13 amino acids. Between the trimmed V and J ends, which lost 7 bases and 3 bases, there was a span of 13 bases. CDR3 sequence reads: CSVGASRYNEQFF. CDR3 nucleotide sequence: TGCAGTGTTGGGGCTAGCCGCTACAATGAGCAGTTCTTC.

The CDR3 loop reads CASSPATREQYF. The CDR3 DNA reads as TGTGCCAGCTCACCCGCAACGCGAGAGCAGTACTTC. The rearrangement joins TRBV18 to TRBJ2-7; D uncertain. Germline V CDR1 and CDR2: KGHSH, LQKENI. The CDR3 is 12 amino acids. Between the trimmed V and J ends, which lost 3 bases and 7 bases, there was a span of 10 bases.

The CDR3 loop is CSARGLAPVTQYF. In DNA form, the CDR3 reads TGCAGTGCTAGAGGCCTAGCCCCGGTGACGCAGTATTTT. The J gene is TRBJ2-3, the V gene TRBV20-1; tentative D call: TRBD2 (5 bases). V lost 1 base and J 9 bases, leaving 14 bases between the germline ends. The germline V gene has CDR1 DFQATT and CDR2 SNEGSKA (reference sequence). The CDR3 spans 13 residues.

CDR3 in amino acids: CASSLKETQYF. CDR3 bases: TGTGCCAGCAGCCTTAAGGAGACCCAGTACTTC. V usage is TRBV11-2 and J usage is TRBJ2-5, with no clear D. The CDR3 consists of 11 residues. Trimming shortened V by 5 bases and J by 5 bases, and 6 bases separated the two germline ends. Germline CDR1 reads SGHAT; CDR2 reads FQNNGV.

The chain recombines TRBV10-3 with TRBJ2-2; TRBD2 matches at 9 bases. After removal of 7 bases from V and 8 bases from J, the junction contained 11 bases not matched to a gene. Germline values: CDR1 ENHRY, CDR2 SYGVKD. CDR3 length equals 15 residues. The CDR3 coding sequence is TGTGCCATCACCGGCGGCGGGGGGGCCTCAGGGGAGCTGTTTTTT. Protein: CAITGGGGASGELFF.

This clonotype was counted only a few times. V gene TRBV6-8 combines with J gene TRBJ2-5, with D perhaps being TRBD1 or TRBD2 (7 bases each). Trimming took 6 bases from V and 2 from J, leaving 16 bases between them. The CDR3 consists of 15 residues. CDR1 and CDR2 (germline): MNHGY, SAAAGT. CDR3 amino acids: CASSRDREGQETQYF. DNA for the CDR3: TGTGCCAGCAGCCGAGACAGGGAGGGACAAGAGACCCAGTACTTC.

This rearrangement joins TRBV12-3 or TRBV12-4 to TRBJ1-5; tentatively, D is TRBD1 (5 bases). The V end lost 6 bases, the J end lost 0 bases, and 12 bases lay between the germline ends. The length of the CDR3 is 15 residues. CDR3 bases: TGTGCCAGCAGATGGGGCAGAGATAGCAATCAGCCCCAGCATTTT. This sequence encodes CASRWGRDSNQPQHF.

This clonotype has just a few counts. The CDR3 here is CSARESGIYTQYF. In DNA form, the CDR3 reads TGCAGTGCTAGAGAGTCGGGTATATATACCCAGTACTTC. V and J are TRBV20-1 and TRBJ2-5; unclear D gene. Germline V gene data show CDR1 as DFQATT and CDR2 as SNEGSKA (reference sequence). Trimming took 0 bases from V and 8 from J, leaving 13 bases between them. The CDR3 runs to 13 residues.

J is TRBJ2-1 and V is TRBV20-1; 7 positions match TRBD2. CDR3 size: 15 residues. Germline V gene data show CDR1 as DFQATT and CDR2 as SNEGSKA (reference sequence). After removal of 4 bases from V and 4 bases from J, the junction contained 10 bases not matched to a gene. CDR3 nucleotide sequence: TGCAGTGCTACCCCCCCGGGGAGGGCATACAATGAGCAGTTCTTC. Encoded protein: CSATPPGRAYNEQFF.

This clonotype has only a few counts. The chain links TRBV25-1 to TRBJ2-3; possibly TRBD2 for D (6 bases). CDR3 length: 16 residues. The germline CDR1 and CDR2 sequences are MGHDK and SYGVNS. V lost 2 bases and J 1 base, leaving 13 bases between the germline ends. For the CDR3, the DNA is TGTGCCAGCAGTGAACAGTCCGGGAGCCGCACAGATACGCAGTATTTT. Residues: CASSEQSGSRTDTQYF.

This clonotype was seen a handful of times. This chain connects TRBV6-1 to TRBJ1-6, with D possibly TRBD1 on 5 matching bases. Trimming took off 7 bases at V and 5 bases at J, with 15 bases between the two ends. The germline CDR1 and CDR2 sequences are MNHNS and SASEGT. The CDR3 is 15 amino acids. The CDR3 DNA is TGTGCCAGCACCAGTAGGACAAACCATAATTCACCCCTCCACTTT. As protein: CASTSRTNHNSPLHF.

This chain connects TRBV5-4 to TRBJ2-5, with TRBD2 identical over 8 bases. Germline V CDR1 and CDR2: SGHNT, YYREEE (reference sequence). CDR3 length: 17 residues. V was pared by 0 bases and J by 7 bases, with 14 bases of the junction left unmatched. The CDR3 DNA is TGTGCCAGCAGCTTGGGGGATAGCGGGGTGGGTCCAGGGACCCAGTACTTC. Protein product: CASSLGDSGVGPGTQYF.

The J gene is TRBJ2-6, the V gene TRBV7-2; 8 nucleotides agree with TRBD1. Germline V gene data show CDR1 as SGHTA and CDR2 as FQGNSA. V lost 4 bases to trimming and J lost 2 bases; unmatched junction nucleotides: 4. There are 16 residues in the CDR3. CDR3 sequence reads: CASSSRTGPGANVLTF. The DNA for the CDR3 is TGTGCCAGCAGCTCCCGGACAGGGCCTGGGGCCAACGTCCTGACTTTC.

The V call is TRBV20-1, the J call TRBJ2-2; no definite D call. CDR3 length: 15 residues. CDR1 and CDR2 (germline): DFQATT, SNEGSKA (reference sequence). Trimming stripped 0 bases from V and 4 bases from J, with 12 bases between. The CDR3 loop reads CSARDVVLSTGELFF. In DNA, the CDR3 is TGCAGTGCTAGAGATGTGGTTTTGAGCACCGGGGAGCTGTTTTTT.

This clonotype was found a few times. This chain uses TRBV5-1 with TRBJ1-1; D ambiguous. The CDR3 totals 15 residues. Trimming left V 3 bases short and J 5 bases short, with 17 bases between. In germline, CDR1 is SGHRS, CDR2 YFSETQ. CDR3 amino acids: CASSWTGEAYTEAFF. CDR3 DNA sequence: TGCGCCAGCAGCTGGACCGGGGAAGCCTATACTGAAGCTTTCTTT.